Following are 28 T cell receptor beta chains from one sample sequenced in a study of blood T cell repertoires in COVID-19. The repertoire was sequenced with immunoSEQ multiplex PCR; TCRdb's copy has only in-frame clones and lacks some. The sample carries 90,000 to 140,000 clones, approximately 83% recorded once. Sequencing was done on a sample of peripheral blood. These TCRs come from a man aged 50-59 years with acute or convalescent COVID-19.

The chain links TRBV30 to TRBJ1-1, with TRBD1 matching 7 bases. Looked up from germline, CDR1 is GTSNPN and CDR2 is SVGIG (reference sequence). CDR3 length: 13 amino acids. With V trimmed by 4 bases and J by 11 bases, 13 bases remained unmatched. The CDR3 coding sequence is TGTGCCTGGAACCAAGGAGGGGGCGCGAATGCTTTCTTT. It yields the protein CAWNQGGGANAFF.

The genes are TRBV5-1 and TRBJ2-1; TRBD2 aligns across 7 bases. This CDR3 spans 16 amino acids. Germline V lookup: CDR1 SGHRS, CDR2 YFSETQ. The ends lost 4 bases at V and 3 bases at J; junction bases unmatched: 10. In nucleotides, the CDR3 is TGCGCCAGCAGCACAATTCCGAGCGGGAACTACAATGAGCAGTTCTTC. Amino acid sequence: CASSTIPSGNYNEQFF.

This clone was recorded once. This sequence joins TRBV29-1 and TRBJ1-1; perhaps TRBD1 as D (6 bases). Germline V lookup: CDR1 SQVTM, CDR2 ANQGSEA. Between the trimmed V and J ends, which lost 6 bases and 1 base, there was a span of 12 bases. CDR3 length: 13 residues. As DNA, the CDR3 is TGCAGCGTAAACAGGGCCCCGAACACTGAAGCTTTCTTT. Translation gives CSVNRAPNTEAFF.

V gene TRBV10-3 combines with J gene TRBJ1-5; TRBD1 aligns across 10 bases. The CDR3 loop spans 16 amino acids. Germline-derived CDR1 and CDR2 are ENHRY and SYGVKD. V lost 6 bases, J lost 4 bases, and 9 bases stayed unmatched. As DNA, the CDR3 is TGTGCCATCAGCGCCGGGACAGGGGCTAGGAATCAGCCCCAGCATTTT. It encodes CAISAGTGARNQPQHF.

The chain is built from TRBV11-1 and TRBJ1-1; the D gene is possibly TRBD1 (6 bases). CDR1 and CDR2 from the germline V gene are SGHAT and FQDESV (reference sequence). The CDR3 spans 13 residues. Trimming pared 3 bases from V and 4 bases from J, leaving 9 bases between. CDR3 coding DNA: TGTGCCAGCAGCTTCCTACAGGGCACTGAAGCTTTCTTT. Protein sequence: CASSFLQGTEAFF. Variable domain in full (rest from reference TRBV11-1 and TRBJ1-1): EAEVAQSPRYKITEKSQAVAFWCDPISGHATLYWYRQILGQGPELLVQFQDESVVDDSQLPKDRFSAERLKGVDSTLKIQPAELGDSAMYLCASSFLQGTEAFFGQGTRLTVV.

The CDR3 nucleotides are TGTGCCAGCAGCTTAGGGATAGCGGGGACCTACAATGAGCAGTTCTTC. Protein product: CASSLGIAGTYNEQFF. The chain has TRBV7-8 and TRBJ2-1; TRBD2 agrees at 8 bases. CDR3 length: 16 residues. CDR1 is SGHVS and CDR2 is FQNEAQ in the germline V gene. Trimming cost V 1 base and J 2 bases; bases outside gene matches: 4.

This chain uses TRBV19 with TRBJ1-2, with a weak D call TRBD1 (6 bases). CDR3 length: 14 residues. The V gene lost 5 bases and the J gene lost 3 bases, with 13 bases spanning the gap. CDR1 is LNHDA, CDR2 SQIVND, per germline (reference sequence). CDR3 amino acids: CASSWEGGDYGYTF. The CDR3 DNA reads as TGTGCCAGTAGTTGGGAGGGGGGAGACTATGGCTACACCTTC.

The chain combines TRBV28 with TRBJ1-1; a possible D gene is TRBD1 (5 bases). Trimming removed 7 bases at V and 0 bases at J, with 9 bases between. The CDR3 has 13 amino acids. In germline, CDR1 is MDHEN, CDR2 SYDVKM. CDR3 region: CASTGGMNTEAFF. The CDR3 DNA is TGTGCCAGCACTGGGGGGATGAACACTGAAGCTTTCTTT.

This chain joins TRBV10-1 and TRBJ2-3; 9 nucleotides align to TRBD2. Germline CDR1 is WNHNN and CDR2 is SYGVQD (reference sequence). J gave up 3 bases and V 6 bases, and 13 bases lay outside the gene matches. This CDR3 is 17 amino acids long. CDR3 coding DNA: TGCGCCAGCAGCGAGGATGTCGGGCTAGCGGGAACAGATACGCAGTATTTT. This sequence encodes CASSEDVGLAGTDTQYF.

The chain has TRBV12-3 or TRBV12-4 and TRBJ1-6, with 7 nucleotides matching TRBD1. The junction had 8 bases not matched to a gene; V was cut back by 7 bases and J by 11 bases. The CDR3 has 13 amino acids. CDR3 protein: CASTGRGLTPLHF. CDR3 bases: TGTGCCAGCACGGGAAGGGGGCTAACACCCCTCCACTTT.

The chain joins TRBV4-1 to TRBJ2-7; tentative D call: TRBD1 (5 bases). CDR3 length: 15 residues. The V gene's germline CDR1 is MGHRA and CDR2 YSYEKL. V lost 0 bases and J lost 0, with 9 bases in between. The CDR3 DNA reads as TGCGCCAGCAGCCAAGAGCGGCAGGGCTCCTACGAGCAGTACTTC. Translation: CASSQERQGSYEQYF.

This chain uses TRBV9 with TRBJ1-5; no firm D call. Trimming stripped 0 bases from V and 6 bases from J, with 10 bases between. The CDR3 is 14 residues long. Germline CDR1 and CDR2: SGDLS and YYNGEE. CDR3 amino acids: CASSVAGEGQPQHF. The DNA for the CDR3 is TGTGCCAGCAGCGTAGCCGGAGAAGGTCAGCCCCAGCATTTT.

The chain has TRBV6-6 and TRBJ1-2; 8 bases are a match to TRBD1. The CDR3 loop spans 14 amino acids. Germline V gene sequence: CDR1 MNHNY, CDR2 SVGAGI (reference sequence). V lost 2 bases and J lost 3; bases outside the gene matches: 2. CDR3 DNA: TGTGCCAGCAGTTACCAGACAGGGGACTATGGCTACACCTTC. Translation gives CASSYQTGDYGYTF.

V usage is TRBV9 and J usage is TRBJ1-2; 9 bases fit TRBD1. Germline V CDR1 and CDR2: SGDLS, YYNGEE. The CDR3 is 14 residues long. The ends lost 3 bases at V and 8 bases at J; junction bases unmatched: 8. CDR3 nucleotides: TGTGCCAGCAGCGCGGCCCGGGACAGGGAAGGCTACACCTTC. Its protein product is CASSAARDREGYTF.

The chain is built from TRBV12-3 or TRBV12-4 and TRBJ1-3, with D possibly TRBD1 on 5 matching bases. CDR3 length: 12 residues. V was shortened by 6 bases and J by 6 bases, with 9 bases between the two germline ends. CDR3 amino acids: CASRYRINTIYF. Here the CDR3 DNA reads TGTGCCAGCAGATACAGGATAAACACCATATATTTT.

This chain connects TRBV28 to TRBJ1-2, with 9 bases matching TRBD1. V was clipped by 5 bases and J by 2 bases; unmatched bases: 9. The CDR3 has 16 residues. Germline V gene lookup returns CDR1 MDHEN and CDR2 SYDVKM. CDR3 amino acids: CASSPPTTGGNYGYTF. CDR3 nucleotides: TGTGCCAGCAGTCCGCCCACGACAGGGGGGAACTATGGCTACACCTTC.

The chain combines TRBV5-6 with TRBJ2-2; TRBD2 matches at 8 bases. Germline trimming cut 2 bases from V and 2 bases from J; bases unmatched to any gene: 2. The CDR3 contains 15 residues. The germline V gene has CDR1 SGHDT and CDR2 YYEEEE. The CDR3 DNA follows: TGTGCCAGCAGCTTTAGCGGGATTAACACCGGGGAGCTGTTTTTT. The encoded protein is CASSFSGINTGELFF.

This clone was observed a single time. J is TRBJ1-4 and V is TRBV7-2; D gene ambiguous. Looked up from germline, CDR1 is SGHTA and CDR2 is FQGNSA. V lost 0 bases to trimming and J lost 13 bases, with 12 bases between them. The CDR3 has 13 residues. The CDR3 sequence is CASSLAPAGGLFF. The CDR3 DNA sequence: TGTGCCAGCAGCTTAGCGCCGGCAGGAGGACTGTTTTTT.

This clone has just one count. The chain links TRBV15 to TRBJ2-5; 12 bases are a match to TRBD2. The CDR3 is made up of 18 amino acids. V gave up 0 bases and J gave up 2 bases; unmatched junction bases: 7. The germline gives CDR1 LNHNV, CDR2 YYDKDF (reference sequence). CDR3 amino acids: CATSRDPRTSGVQETQYF. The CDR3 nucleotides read TGTGCCACCAGCAGAGATCCCCGGACTAGCGGGGTACAAGAGACCCAGTACTTC.

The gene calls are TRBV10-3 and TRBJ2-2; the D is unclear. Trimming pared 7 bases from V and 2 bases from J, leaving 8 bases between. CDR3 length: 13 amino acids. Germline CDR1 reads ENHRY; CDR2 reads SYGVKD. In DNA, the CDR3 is TGTGCCATCATAGCCGCAAACACCGGGGAGCTGTTTTTT. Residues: CAIIAANTGELFF.

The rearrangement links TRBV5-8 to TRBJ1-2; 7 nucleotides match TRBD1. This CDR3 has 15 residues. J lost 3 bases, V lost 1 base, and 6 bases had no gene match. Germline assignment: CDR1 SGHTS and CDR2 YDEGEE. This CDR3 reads CASSLLGGSHYGYTF. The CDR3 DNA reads TGTGCCAGCAGCTTGCTAGGGGGCTCACACTATGGCTACACCTTC. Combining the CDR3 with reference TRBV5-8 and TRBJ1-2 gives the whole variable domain EAGVTQSPTHLIKTRGQQATLRCSPISGHTSVYWYQQALGLGLQFLLWYDEGEERNRGNFPPRFSGRQFPNYSSELNVNALELEDSALYLCASSLLGGSHYGYTFGSGTRLTVV.

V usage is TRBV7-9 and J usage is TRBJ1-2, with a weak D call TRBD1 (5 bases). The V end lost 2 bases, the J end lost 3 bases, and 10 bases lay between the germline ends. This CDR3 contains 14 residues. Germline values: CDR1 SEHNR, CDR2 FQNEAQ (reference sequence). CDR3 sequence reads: CASSLSRGDYGYTF. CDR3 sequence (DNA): TGTGCCAGCAGCTTATCCCGGGGGGACTATGGCTACACCTTC.

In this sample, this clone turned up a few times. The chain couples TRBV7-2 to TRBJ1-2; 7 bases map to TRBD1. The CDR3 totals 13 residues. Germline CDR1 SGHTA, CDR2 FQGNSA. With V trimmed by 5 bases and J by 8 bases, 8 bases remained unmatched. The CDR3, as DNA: TGTGCCAGCAGCCAGACAGGGCCGGGCGGCTACACCTTC. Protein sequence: CASSQTGPGGYTF.

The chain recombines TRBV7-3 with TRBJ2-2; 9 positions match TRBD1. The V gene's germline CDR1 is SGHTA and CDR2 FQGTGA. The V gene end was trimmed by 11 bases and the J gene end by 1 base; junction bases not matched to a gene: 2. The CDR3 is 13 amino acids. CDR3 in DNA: TGTGCCTCGGGACAGGGGAACACCGGGGAGCTGTTTTTT. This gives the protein CASGQGNTGELFF.

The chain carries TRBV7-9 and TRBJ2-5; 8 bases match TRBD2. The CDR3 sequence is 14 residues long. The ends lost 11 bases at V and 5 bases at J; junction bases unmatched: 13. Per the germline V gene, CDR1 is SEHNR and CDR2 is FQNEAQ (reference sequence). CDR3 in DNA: TGTGCCTTAAACGAGGGGGTAGCGGGGGAGACCCAGTACTTC. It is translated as CALNEGVAGETQYF.

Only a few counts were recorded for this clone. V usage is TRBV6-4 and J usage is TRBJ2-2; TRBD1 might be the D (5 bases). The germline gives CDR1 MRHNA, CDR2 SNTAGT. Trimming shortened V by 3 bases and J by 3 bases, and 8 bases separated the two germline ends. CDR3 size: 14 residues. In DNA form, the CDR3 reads TGTGCCAGCAGTGAGGGGCCCTACACCGGGGAGCTGTTTTTT. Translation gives CASSEGPYTGELFF.

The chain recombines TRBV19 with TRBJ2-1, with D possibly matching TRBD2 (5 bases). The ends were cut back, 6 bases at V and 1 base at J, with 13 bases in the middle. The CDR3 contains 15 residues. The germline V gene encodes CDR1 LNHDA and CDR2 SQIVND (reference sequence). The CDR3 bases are TGTGCCAGTAGACCCGACTATCCGTCCTACAATGAGCAGTTCTTC. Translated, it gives CASRPDYPSYNEQFF. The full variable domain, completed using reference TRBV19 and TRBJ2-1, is DGGITQSPKYLFRKEGQNVTLSCEQNLNHDAMYWYRQDPGQGLRLIYYSQIVNDFQKGDIAEGYSVSREKKESFPLTVTSAQKNPTAFYLCASRPDYPSYNEQFFGPGTRLTVL.

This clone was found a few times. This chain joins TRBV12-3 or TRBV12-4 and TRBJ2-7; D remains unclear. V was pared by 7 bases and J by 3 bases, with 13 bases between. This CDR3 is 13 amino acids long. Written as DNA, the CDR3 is TGTGCCAGCACAATTGGCGGATTCTACGAGCAGTACTTC. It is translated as CASTIGGFYEQYF.